Here is one T cell receptor beta chain with its context. The sample comes from a study of blood T cell repertoires in COVID-19. Study as a whole: From T cells, B-cell-depleted T cells, or PBMCs came the material, which was cDNA or gDNA.

The study recruited people aged about 18 to 90 years across around 23 US areas. Per the original data handling: Nucleated cell number was recorded as an estimate derived from reference gene primer amplification. Sequencing used immunoSEQ multiplex PCR; TCRdb keeps in-frame clones, though not all of them. V and J calls and clone size come straight from that table; D and trimming were deduced from the DNA. The profile shows 400,000 to 450,000 clones, roughly 88% of them singletons. Trimming cost V 4 bases and J 8 bases, with 13 bases left between them. CDR1 and CDR2 (germline): SGHDN, FVKESK. CDR3 size: 13 residues.

Sequenced material: PBMCs or T cells enriched from blood (not recorded which). The chain recombines TRBV14 with TRBJ2-3; no firm D call. The receptor's source is a young man who had recovered from COVID-19. As DNA, the CDR3 is TGTGCCAGCAGCCGCGATCGGGTGACTACGCAGTATTTT. Encoded protein: CASSRDRVTTQYF.